This passage covers 21 T cell receptor beta chains from one sample sequenced in a study of beta chain features in type 1 diabetes. Since all of the isolated RNA was reverse transcribed, expressed TCRB transcripts were what got sequenced. Generated by immunoSEQ multiplex PCR, the TCRdb table keeps only in-frame clones and is missing some. The sample has over 700,000 clones, roughly a sixth seen once. Material: naive CD4+ T cells from blood. The origin of the receptors is a woman in her late teens or twenties in good health.

The CDR3 reads CASSSGRAVRNEQFF. The CDR3 DNA follows: TGCGCCAGCAGTTCCGGGAGGGCTGTCCGAAATGAGCAGTTCTTC. The gene calls are TRBV5-1 and TRBJ2-1; 8 bases align to TRBD2. This CDR3 contains 15 residues. Germline-derived CDR1 and CDR2 are SGHRS and YFSETQ. Trimming cost V 5 bases and J 7 bases; bases outside gene matches: 11. The full variable domain, completed using reference TRBV5-1 and TRBJ2-1, is KAGVTQTPRYLIKTRGQQVTLSCSPISGHRSVSWYQQTPGQGLQFLFEYFSETQRNKGNFPGRFSGRQFSNSRSEMNVSTLELGDSALYLCASSSGRAVRNEQFFGPGTRLTVL.

This clone was recorded a few times. The J gene is TRBJ2-3, the V gene TRBV9, with 15 positions matching TRBD2. Trimming cost V 3 bases and J 0 bases; bases outside gene matches: 8. Per germline, CDR1 SGDLS and CDR2 YYNGEE. CDR3 length equals 19 residues. The CDR3 is CASSASGLAGGLSTDTQYF. CDR3 DNA sequence: TGTGCCAGCAGCGCATCCGGACTAGCGGGAGGGCTAAGCACAGATACGCAGTATTTT.

This clone was seen a handful of times. The chain is built from TRBV10-3 and TRBJ2-7; D not certain. Germline V CDR1 and CDR2: ENHRY, SYGVKD. CDR3 size: 12 residues. V was pared by 5 bases and J by 6 bases, with 11 bases between. The CDR3 region has the DNA TGTGCCATCAGTCGTGGGTCGGGCGAGCAGTACTTC. It yields the protein CAISRGSGEQYF.

This clone occurred a few times. The junction differs from germline at one of its ends, possibly a read error. The chain joins TRBV11-3 to TRBJ2-2; D gene unclear. The CDR3 contains 14 residues. Germline-derived CDR1 and CDR2 are SGHNT and YENEEA. CDR3 in amino acids: CASSLAPSTGELFF. The CDR3 DNA is TGTGCCAGCAGTTTAGCCCCGAGCACCGGGGAGCTGTTTTTT.

The chain uses TRBV5-1 and TRBJ2-3; D possibly corresponds to TRBD1 (6 bases). Germline values: CDR1 SGHRS, CDR2 YFSETQ. Deletions cut 3 bases from V and 4 bases from J, with 9 bases between. The CDR3 spans 13 residues. This chain's CDR3 is CASSSYRADTQYF. CDR3 bases: TGCGCCAGCAGCTCATACAGGGCAGATACGCAGTATTTT. Variable domain in full (rest from reference TRBV5-1 and TRBJ2-3): KAGVTQTPRYLIKTRGQQVTLSCSPISGHRSVSWYQQTPGQGLQFLFEYFSETQRNKGNFPGRFSGRQFSNSRSEMNVSTLELGDSALYLCASSSYRADTQYFGPGTRLTVL.

This chain joins TRBV6-5 and TRBJ1-3; the D is unclear. V was pared by 7 bases and J by 0 bases, with 4 bases between. The length of the CDR3 is 12 residues. The germline V gene has CDR1 MNHEY and CDR2 SVGAGI. CDR3 residues: CASTPSGNTIYF. The CDR3 DNA reads TGTGCCAGCACTCCCTCTGGAAACACCATATATTTT.

This clone has a handful of counts. This chain uses TRBV9 with TRBJ2-7; 9 nucleotides agree with TRBD2. After removal of 4 bases from V and 3 bases from J, the junction contained 14 bases not matched to a gene. Germline V CDR1 and CDR2: SGDLS, YYNGEE. This CDR3 is 17 amino acids long. CDR3 bases: TGTGCCAGCAGCCCCCGTCCGACTAGCGGAGAAGACTACGAGCAGTACTTC. As protein: CASSPRPTSGEDYEQYF.

This clone was seen a few times. The chain couples TRBV7-9 to TRBJ1-5; D not certain. V lost 3 bases and J 5 bases, leaving 8 bases between the germline ends. CDR1 SEHNR and CDR2 FQNEAQ come from the germline V gene (reference sequence). CDR3 length: 13 amino acids. The CDR3 spells CASSLDGHQPQHF. Here the CDR3 DNA reads TGTGCCAGCAGCTTGGACGGGCATCAGCCCCAGCATTTT.

This clone was picked up one time. This chain's CDR3 is CASSLRPPRGADTQYF. Written as DNA, the CDR3 is TGTGCCAGCAGCTTACGGCCTCCCAGGGGCGCAGATACGCAGTATTTT. The chain carries TRBV7-2 and TRBJ2-3, with D tentatively TRBD1 (6 bases). Germline V gene data show CDR1 as SGHTA and CDR2 as FQGNSA. The V gene lost 2 bases and the J gene lost 4 bases, with 16 bases spanning the gap. The CDR3 spans 16 residues.

Comments on this clone: This same CDR3 is encoded by further DNA sequences in the sample. V and J are TRBV18 and TRBJ2-5, with 9 bases that match TRBD1. Germline V lookup: CDR1 KGHSH, CDR2 LQKENI. CDR3 length: 14 residues. The ends lost 3 bases at V and 4 bases at J; junction bases unmatched: 3. The CDR3 loop is CASSPLGQGETQYF. CDR3 in DNA: TGTGCCAGCTCACCCCTGGGACAGGGAGAGACCCAGTACTTC.

This clone occurred a few times. The V and J genes are TRBV11-2 and TRBJ2-2; perhaps TRBD1 as D (5 bases). The germline gives CDR1 SGHAT, CDR2 FQNNGV. Between the trimmed V and J ends, which lost 7 bases and 7 bases, there was a span of 16 bases. The CDR3 extends over 14 amino acids. The CDR3 loop is CASNRGGAGGELFF. CDR3 coding DNA: TGTGCCAGCAACAGAGGTGGGGCAGGCGGGGAGCTGTTTTTT.

The V gene is TRBV18, the J gene TRBJ2-4; no clear D. Trimming stripped 4 bases from V and 0 bases from J, with 16 bases between. Per the germline V gene, CDR1 is KGHSH and CDR2 is LQKENI. The CDR3 is 17 amino acids. The CDR3 reads CASSRNPKTGAKNIQYF. CDR3 bases: TGTGCCAGCTCACGGAACCCTAAAACGGGAGCCAAAAACATTCAGTACTTC.

The sample holds a few counts of this clone. The rearrangement uses TRBV19 and TRBJ2-3; D might be TRBD2 (5 bases). The CDR3 loop spans 15 amino acids. The V gene lost 3 bases and the J gene lost 0 bases, with 10 bases spanning the gap. Germline assignment: CDR1 LNHDA and CDR2 SQIVND (reference sequence). The CDR3 loop reads CASSIPRGSTDTQYF. The DNA for the CDR3 is TGTGCCAGTAGTATCCCCCGGGGTAGCACAGATACGCAGTATTTT.

The chain combines TRBV6-6 with TRBJ2-7, with unresolved D. Trimming removed 2 bases from V and 6 bases from J, with 11 bases in between. The CDR3 is 13 amino acids. Per the germline V gene, CDR1 is MNHNY and CDR2 is SVGAGI (reference sequence). The CDR3, as DNA: TGTGCCAGCAGTTACGTGCAGCCCTCCGAGCAGTACTTC. Translated, it gives CASSYVQPSEQYF.

The CDR3 bases are TGTGCCAGCTCACCAACTAGCTCAGATACGCAGTATTTT. The encoded protein is CASSPTSSDTQYF. The chain links TRBV18 to TRBJ2-3; TRBD2 is a possible D gene (6 bases). CDR1 and CDR2 from the germline V gene are KGHSH and LQKENI. The CDR3 totals 13 residues. The V end was cut by 2 bases, the J end by 4 bases, with 7 bases between.

The chain is built from TRBV9 and TRBJ1-3; no clear D. The CDR3 totals 16 residues. Trimming stripped 0 bases from V and 0 bases from J, with 10 bases between. Germline loops: CDR1 SGDLS, CDR2 YYNGEE. CDR3 sequence: CASSVAAPTSGNTIYF. Here the CDR3 DNA reads TGTGCCAGCAGCGTAGCGGCACCAACCTCTGGAAACACCATATATTTT.

CDR3 amino acids: CASSAQLTGANVLTF. CDR3 DNA: TGTGCCAGCAGCGCACAGTTAACTGGGGCCAACGTCCTGACTTTC. This chain uses TRBV11-2 with TRBJ2-6; no definite D call. The V gene's germline CDR1 is SGHAT and CDR2 FQNNGV. V was clipped by 5 bases and J by 2 bases, with 10 bases between them. The CDR3 is 15 residues long.

With respect to this clone: The germline gene is not matched at one end of the junction; a read error may be the cause. Other nucleotide sequences in the sample specify the same CDR3. The chain combines TRBV5-1 with TRBJ2-2; TRBD1 is a possible D gene (6 bases). The V gene's germline CDR1 is SGHRS and CDR2 YFSETQ. The CDR3 length is 14 residues. The CDR3 DNA reads as TGCGCCAGCAGCTTGGTGGGGGCCACCGGGGAACTGTTTTTT. Its protein is CASSLVGATGELFF.

Only a few counts were recorded for this clone. The chain joins TRBV4-3 to TRBJ2-7; 8 bases are shared with TRBD1. The V gene's germline CDR1 is LGHNA and CDR2 YSLEER. The length of the CDR3 is 13 residues. The trim removed 3 bases at V and 3 bases at J, leaving 1 base unmatched. The CDR3 protein is CASSHDRGYEQYF. The CDR3 DNA is TGCGCCAGCAGCCACGACAGGGGCTACGAGCAGTACTTC.

This clone turned up a few times. This chain connects TRBV4-2 to TRBJ1-2, with 8 nucleotides matching TRBD1. Looked up from germline, CDR1 is LGHNA and CDR2 is YNFKEQ. V shed 4 bases, J shed 3 bases, and the junction held 1 base outside the gene matches. CDR3 length: 13 amino acids. This CDR3 is CASSPGQDYGYTF. CDR3 bases: TGTGCCAGCAGCCCGGGACAGGACTATGGCTACACCTTC.

This clone was counted between two and nine times. The V and J genes are TRBV9 and TRBJ2-3, with TRBD2 matching 9 bases. The CDR3 totals 16 residues. The ends lost 4 bases at V and 2 bases at J; junction bases unmatched: 8. The V gene's germline CDR1 is SGDLS and CDR2 YYNGEE. CDR3 in amino acids: CASSPGLAPHTDTQYF. CDR3 nucleotide sequence: TGTGCCAGCAGCCCGGGACTAGCTCCCCACACAGATACGCAGTATTTT.